The 19 T cell receptor beta chains listed next were all sequenced from one sample in a study of cytomegalovirus exposure and HLA in healthy donors. PCR used 60 Vbeta primers and 13 Jbeta primers. Some clones are missing from TCRdb's copy, which holds only in-frame ones; the method was immunoSEQ multiplex PCR. The sample has under 250,000 clones, 75% to 85% seen once. Sequenced: PBMCs. These receptors originate from a woman aged 60 to 75 in good health and CMV-seropositive.

The chain employs TRBV7-3 and TRBJ2-1, with 7 bases aligning to TRBD2. The V and J ends lost 0 bases and 8 bases, in that order; junction bases with no gene match: 4. CDR1 and CDR2 from the germline V gene are SGHTA and FQGTGA. This CDR3 is built from 14 residues. The CDR3 loop is CASSLTAGIYEQFF. The CDR3 DNA is TGTGCCAGCAGCTTAACAGCGGGAATCTATGAGCAGTTCTTC.

The J gene is TRBJ2-1, the V gene TRBV2; 7 bases align to TRBD2. V gave up 5 bases and J gave up 3 bases; unmatched junction bases: 16. The CDR3 runs to 18 residues. From germline, CDR1 is SNHLY and CDR2 FYNNEI. The CDR3 is CASSYPPLEAGSYNEQFF. The CDR3 coding sequence is TGTGCCAGCAGTTATCCGCCCCTCGAAGCGGGGAGCTACAATGAGCAGTTCTTC.

In regard to this clone: The identical CDR3 is also encoded by other nucleotide sequences in the sample. V gene TRBV9 combines with J gene TRBJ1-1; no firm D call. Germline lookup yields CDR1 SGDLS and CDR2 YYNGEE. V lost 0 bases and J lost 2, with 8 bases in between. The CDR3 extends over 14 amino acids. The CDR3 region is CASSVGGSNTEAFF. CDR3 bases: TGTGCCAGCAGCGTAGGAGGGAGTAACACTGAAGCTTTCTTT.

J is TRBJ2-2 and V is TRBV11-3; TRBD2 matches 12 bases. V lost 3 bases and J lost 5; bases outside the gene matches: 7. CDR3 length: 17 residues. Germline values: CDR1 SGHNT, CDR2 YENEEA. The CDR3 spells CASSFHILAGGTGELFF. DNA for the CDR3: TGTGCCAGCAGCTTTCACATTCTAGCGGGAGGGACCGGGGAGCTGTTTTTT.

This chain connects TRBV29-1 to TRBJ1-1, with TRBD1 matching 7 bases. The CDR3 is 14 residues long. V dropped 6 bases and J dropped 0; count of bases not matched to a gene: 7. Germline V CDR1 and CDR2: SQVTM, ANQGSEA. The CDR3 DNA follows: TGCAGCGTGACGGGACAGACGATGAACACTGAAGCTTTCTTT. The encoded protein is CSVTGQTMNTEAFF. The whole variable domain, remainder taken from reference TRBV29-1 and TRBJ1-1, is SAVISQKPSRDICQRGTSLTIQCQVDSQVTMMFWYRQQPGQSLTLIATANQGSEATYESGFVIDKFPISRPNLTFSTLTVSNMSPEDSSIYLCSVTGQTMNTEAFFGQGTRLTVV.

This chain links TRBV7-6 with TRBJ2-5; no firm D call. This CDR3 has 13 residues. The ends were cut back, 6 bases at V and 5 bases at J, with 13 bases in the middle. Germline lookup yields CDR1 SGHVS and CDR2 FNYEAQ. The CDR3 region has the DNA TGTGCCAGCAGTTCCAGACGGGTGGAGACCCAGTACTTC. It encodes CASSSRRVETQYF.

The count of this clone is one. One end of the junction varies from germline; a read error may be responsible. Other DNA sequences from this sample encode an identical CDR3 as well. The chain carries TRBV19 and TRBJ1-2, with D perhaps matching TRBD1 (6 bases). The CDR3 totals 16 residues. Per germline, CDR1 LNHDA and CDR2 SQIVND (reference sequence). CDR3 sequence reads: CASSTRTAGLNYGYTF. CDR3 DNA: TGTGCTAGTAGTACTCGGACAGCAGGCCTCAACTATGGCTACACCTTC. Supplemented by reference TRBV19 and TRBJ1-2, the full variable domain reads DGGITQSPKYLFRKEGQNVTLSCEQNLNHDAMYWYRQDPGQGLRLIYYSQIVNDFQKGDIAEGYSVSREKKESFPLTVTSAQKNPTAFYLCASSTRTAGLNYGYTFGSGTRLTVV.

The chain is built from TRBV6-6 and TRBJ2-7, with D possibly matching TRBD1 (6 bases). Trimming removed 6 bases at V and 4 bases at J, with 16 bases between. CDR1 and CDR2 from the germline V gene are MNHNY and SVGAGI (reference sequence). The CDR3 sequence is 14 residues long. The CDR3 here is CASSPGQGMYEQYF. The DNA of the CDR3 is TGTGCCAGCAGCCCCGGCCAGGGGATGTACGAGCAGTACTTC.

The chain recombines TRBV7-9 with TRBJ2-3; D unclear. The CDR3 is 10 amino acids. With 4 bases removed from V and 8 bases from J, the gap between germline ends came to 4 bases. Germline V gives CDR1 SEHNR, CDR2 FQNEAQ (reference sequence). The DNA of the CDR3 is TGTGCCAGCAGCTCAGTTACGCAGTATTTT. Encoded protein: CASSSVTQYF.

The chain employs TRBV27 and TRBJ2-2; 7 bases map to TRBD1. Germline assignment: CDR1 MNHEY and CDR2 SMNVEV (reference sequence). The V gene end was trimmed by 10 bases and the J gene end by 0 bases; junction bases not matched to a gene: 5. The CDR3 contains 14 residues. The CDR3 DNA reads as TGTGCCACAAGGGGACAGCCGAACACCGGGGAGCTGTTTTTT. Encoded protein: CATRGQPNTGELFF.

The rearrangement uses TRBV6-1 and TRBJ2-7; D ambiguous. V lost 3 bases and J 5 bases, leaving 5 bases between the germline ends. CDR3 size: 11 residues. Germline V gives CDR1 MNHNS, CDR2 SASEGT. The CDR3 coding sequence is TGTGCCAGCAGTGAGGTAGACGAGCAGTACTTC. It translates to CASSEVDEQYF.

The chain has TRBV19 and TRBJ2-3; D remains ambiguous. V lost 4 bases and J lost 4, with 9 bases in between. The CDR3 sequence is 13 residues long. Germline V gene data show CDR1 as LNHDA and CDR2 as SQIVND (reference sequence). CDR3 sequence reads: CASSSGNADTQYF. As DNA, the CDR3 is TGTGCCAGTAGTAGCGGAAACGCAGATACGCAGTATTTT.

V and J are TRBV14 and TRBJ2-1; possible D gene TRBD2, 5 bases. Germline V lookup: CDR1 SGHDN, CDR2 FVKESK. The CDR3 runs to 17 residues. V lost 3 bases and J lost 6, with 21 bases in between. The CDR3 reads CASSQAPRRRVVNEQFF. The CDR3 nucleotides are TGTGCCAGCAGCCAGGCCCCTCGACGGCGGGTGGTCAATGAGCAGTTCTTC.

CDR3 nucleotides: TGCGCCAGCGGATCCGGACAAGCGAGCACCGGGGAGCTGTTTTTT. It codes for CASGSGQASTGELFF. The chain combines TRBV5-1 with TRBJ2-2, with D possibly TRBD1 on 5 matching bases. Germline V gene lookup returns CDR1 SGHRS and CDR2 YFSETQ. V lost 7 bases to trimming and J lost 4 bases, with 17 bases between them. This CDR3 region has 15 residues.

This chain joins TRBV9 and TRBJ2-3; D possibly corresponds to TRBD1 (5 bases). CDR3 length: 15 residues. CDR1 is SGDLS and CDR2 is YYNGEE in the germline V gene. Deletions cut 3 bases from V and 0 bases from J, with 11 bases between. The CDR3 spells CASSDSGFSTDTQYF. In DNA, the CDR3 is TGTGCCAGCAGCGATTCAGGGTTTAGCACAGATACGCAGTATTTT. The full variable domain, with the rest looked up from reference TRBV9 and TRBJ2-3, is DSGVTQTPKHLITATGQRVTLRCSPRSGDLSVYWYQQSLDQGLQFLIQYYNGEERAKGNILERFSAQQFPDLHSELNLSSLELGDSALYFCASSDSGFSTDTQYFGPGTRLTVL.

This chain uses TRBV5-1 with TRBJ2-1, with D tentatively TRBD2 (5 bases). CDR1 and CDR2 from the germline V gene are SGHRS and YFSETQ. This CDR3 comprises 17 residues. V lost 0 bases, J lost 10 bases, and 23 bases lay in between. The CDR3 sequence: CASSLGASAQAPGEQFF. Here the CDR3 DNA reads TGCGCCAGCAGCTTGGGGGCGTCAGCGCAAGCCCCGGGGGAGCAGTTCTTC.

V and J are TRBV5-6 and TRBJ2-1; 8 bases match TRBD2. The ends lost 1 base at V and 10 bases at J; junction bases unmatched: 7. CDR1 is SGHDT and CDR2 is YYEEEE in the germline V gene. The CDR3 consists of 14 residues. CDR3 sequence (DNA): TGTGCCAGCAGCTTGACCCCGACTAGCGTCGAGCAGTTCTTC. It encodes CASSLTPTSVEQFF.

The rearrangement joins TRBV2 to TRBJ1-2; 9 bases fit TRBD1. V gave up 11 bases and J gave up 0 bases; unmatched junction bases: 4. The CDR3 is 13 amino acids. In germline, CDR1 is SNHLY, CDR2 FYNNEI. In DNA, the CDR3 is TGTGCCGCCGGGACAGGGACTAACTATGGCTACACCTTC. It codes for CAAGTGTNYGYTF.

The genes are TRBV28 and TRBJ1-1, with D possibly being TRBD1 (6 bases). The CDR3 spans 12 residues. Trimming pared 6 bases from V and 5 bases from J, leaving 10 bases between. CDR1 and CDR2 (germline): MDHEN, SYDVKM. This chain's CDR3 is CASSYRETEAFF. The CDR3, as DNA: TGTGCCAGCAGCTACAGGGAAACTGAAGCTTTCTTT.